Below are 14 T cell receptor beta chains sequenced from a single sample in a study of shared clonotypes between healthy human individuals. Only in-frame clones appear in the TCRdb table, and some are missing; sequencing was by immunoSEQ multiplex PCR. Among 2 million to 2.5 million clones, approximately 95% were seen once, and the ten largest hold approximately 0.4%. What was sequenced was naive CD4+ T cells from PBMCs. Subset described: CD45RA+ positively selected. Receptors originate from a man between 18 and 35 years old in good health. Some clones in this sample may be carry-over from other donors' samples.

The chain is built from TRBV28 and TRBJ1-2; D call uncertain. Between the trimmed V and J ends, which lost 1 base and 8 bases, there was a span of 11 bases. Germline loops: CDR1 MDHEN, CDR2 SYDVKM. The CDR3 sequence is 13 residues long. CDR3 coding DNA: TGTGCCAGCAGTTTATCGGGGATTGAGGGCTACACCTTC. This sequence encodes CASSLSGIEGYTF.

This sequence joins TRBV7-8 and TRBJ1-3; D gene uncertain. From germline, CDR1 is SGHVS and CDR2 FQNEAQ. The CDR3 is made up of 16 amino acids. Deletions cut 1 base from V and 0 bases from J, with 10 bases between. This chain's CDR3 is CASSLVGANSGNTIYF. Here the CDR3 DNA reads TGTGCCAGCAGCTTAGTTGGAGCCAACTCTGGAAACACCATATATTTT.

This chain uses TRBV19 with TRBJ2-7, with 9 bases lining up with TRBD1. J was trimmed by 1 base and V by 5 bases; bases with no gene match: 9. Per germline, CDR1 LNHDA and CDR2 SQIVND (reference sequence). This CDR3 comprises 16 residues. CDR3 sequence: CASSSLQGARSYEQYF. In nucleotides, the CDR3 is TGTGCCAGTAGTTCCCTACAGGGGGCGCGATCCTACGAGCAGTACTTC.

The chain couples TRBV2 to TRBJ2-2; D remains unclear. CDR1 and CDR2 from the germline V gene are SNHLY and FYNNEI. This CDR3 is 13 amino acids long. Between the trimmed V and J ends, which lost 7 bases and 6 bases, there was a span of 12 bases. CDR3 amino acids: CASISDGAGELFF. The CDR3 region has the DNA TGTGCCAGCATTTCTGATGGGGCCGGGGAGCTGTTTTTT.

The chain uses TRBV5-6 and TRBJ2-7; 8 bases agree with TRBD1. The CDR3 spans 16 residues. J lost 0 bases, V lost 2 bases, and 7 bases had no gene match. CDR1 SGHDT and CDR2 YYEEEE come from the germline V gene. In DNA form, the CDR3 reads TGTGCCAGCAGCTTCATGGGACAGGACTTCTCCTACGAGCAGTACTTC. It encodes CASSFMGQDFSYEQYF.

The CDR3 region has the DNA TGTGCCAGCAGCCCGGACTGGCTAGGGGGGCAGTACTTC. This gives the protein CASSPDWLGGQYF. The chain couples TRBV7-9 to TRBJ2-7, with TRBD1 as a possible D gene (6 bases). The CDR3 consists of 13 residues. Trimming cost V 5 bases and J 9 bases, with 17 bases left between them. Germline CDR1 is SEHNR and CDR2 is FQNEAQ (reference sequence).

V is TRBV28 and J is TRBJ2-2, with a tentative D call TRBD2 (6 bases). Per the germline V gene, CDR1 is MDHEN and CDR2 is SYDVKM. Trimming removed 1 base from V and 3 bases from J, with 12 bases in between. The CDR3 spans 16 residues. CDR3 protein: CASSLLGSGDTGELFF. CDR3 sequence (DNA): TGTGCCAGCAGTTTATTGGGTAGCGGAGACACCGGGGAGCTGTTTTTT.

This chain uses TRBV18 with TRBJ1-4; no firm D call. Per the germline V gene, CDR1 is KGHSH and CDR2 is LQKENI. Trimming stripped 6 bases from V and 1 base from J, with 18 bases between. The CDR3 spans 17 residues. In DNA, the CDR3 is TGTGCCAGCTCCCCCGGTCTTCCGGGGAGAACTAATGAAAAACTGTTTTTT. Translation gives CASSPGLPGRTNEKLFF.

This chain joins TRBV10-3 and TRBJ2-5; TRBD2 matches at 7 bases. CDR1 ENHRY and CDR2 SYGVKD come from the germline V gene. This CDR3 region has 14 residues. Germline trimming cut 10 bases from V and 1 base from J; bases unmatched to any gene: 9. CDR3 nucleotide sequence: TGTGCCACAAAGAGGGCTAGCGGCCAAGAGACCCAGTACTTC. Translated, it gives CATKRASGQETQYF.

The V gene is TRBV4-2, the J gene TRBJ1-6; possible D gene TRBD1, 5 bases. The CDR3 loop spans 15 amino acids. V lost 0 bases and J lost 8, with 11 bases in between. CDR1 LGHNA and CDR2 YNFKEQ come from the germline V gene. CDR3 DNA sequence: TGTGCCAGCAGCCAAGACAGGGTGGCGGATTCACCCCTCCACTTT. This codes for CASSQDRVADSPLHF.

The chain combines TRBV14 with TRBJ2-7; TRBD2 agrees at 8 bases. V shed 1 base, J shed 6 bases, and the junction held 11 bases outside the gene matches. Germline loops: CDR1 SGHDN, CDR2 FVKESK. CDR3 length equals 16 residues. CDR3 protein: CASSQGWTSRLGEQYF. Here the CDR3 DNA reads TGTGCCAGCAGCCAAGGCTGGACTAGCCGCTTGGGCGAGCAGTACTTC. Full variable domain (rest looked up from reference TRBV14 and TRBJ2-7): EAGVTQFPSHSVIEKGQTVTLRCDPISGHDNLYWYRRVMGKEIKFLLHFVKESKQDESGMPNNRFLAERTGGTYSTLKVQPAELEDSGVYFCASSQGWTSRLGEQYFGPGTRLTVT.

V gene TRBV19 combines with J gene TRBJ1-5; weak D call: TRBD1 (5 bases). V was clipped by 0 bases and J by 2 bases, with 17 bases between them. The CDR3 is 18 residues long. Germline CDR1 LNHDA, CDR2 SQIVND (reference sequence). This CDR3 reads CASSIDTQLAGRNQPQHF. The CDR3 bases are TGTGCCAGTAGTATAGACACACAGTTGGCAGGGCGCAATCAGCCCCAGCATTTT.

The gene calls are TRBV7-2 and TRBJ2-5; D is undetermined. The CDR3 length is 13 residues. Deletions cut 3 bases from V and 3 bases from J, with 8 bases between. CDR1 and CDR2 (germline): SGHTA, FQGNSA. The CDR3 protein is CASSFRREETQYF. CDR3 nucleotides: TGTGCCAGCAGCTTTAGACGGGAAGAGACCCAGTACTTC.

The chain employs TRBV10-3 and TRBJ1-1; 8 bases map to TRBD1. Germline CDR1 reads ENHRY; CDR2 reads SYGVKD. J was trimmed by 1 base and V by 7 bases; bases with no gene match: 8. This CDR3 is 15 amino acids long. CDR3 coding DNA: TGTGCCATCAAGCGGACAGGGACTACGAACACTGAAGCTTTCTTT. Translation gives CAIKRTGTTNTEAFF.